One and the same sample provided the 11 T cell receptor beta chains below, sequenced in a study of patients and donors after allogeneic stem cell transplantation. MiXCR, applied by TCRdb to the RT-PCR reads, yields one record per CDR3 protein. The data hold more than 9,000 distinct CDR3 sequences, with around 20% observed a single time. What was sequenced was blood, either unsorted or a sorted T cell fraction (not recorded which). The source is a human donor who was either an allogeneic HSCT recipient or a stem cell or donor lymphocyte infusion donor (not recorded which). It is not recorded whose cells these are; they may come from a transplant donor.

The chain joins TRBV11-3 to TRBJ1-3, with D hard to call. Trimming took 4 bases from V and 4 from J, leaving 11 bases between them. This CDR3 region has 14 residues. Germline-derived CDR1 and CDR2 are SGHNT and YENEEA. This CDR3 is CASSSEMGGNTIYF. CDR3 in DNA: TGTGCCAGCAGCTCGGAGATGGGGGGAAACACCATATATTTT.

This clonotype turned up a few times. This chain connects TRBV21-1 to TRBJ1-2. TRBV21-1 is classified as a pseudogene. The CDR3 is 15 amino acids. The DNA for the CDR3 is TGTGCCAGCAGCAAAGATAAAGGGAATGACTATGGCTACACCTTC. Amino acid sequence: CASSKDKGNDYGYTF.

J is TRBJ2-3 and V is TRBV20-1, with no clear D. CDR1 is DFQATT, CDR2 SNEGSKA, per germline (reference sequence). This CDR3 has 13 residues. V lost 6 bases and J lost 5, with 15 bases in between. The CDR3 sequence: CSAQPLQVDTQYF. The CDR3 DNA reads TGCAGTGCACAACCCTTGCAGGTAGATACGCAGTATTTT.

This clonotype was found a few times. The chain carries TRBV18 and TRBJ2-1; D possibly corresponds to TRBD1 (5 bases). The CDR3 is 12 residues long. Germline CDR1 reads KGHSH; CDR2 reads LQKENI. V shed 6 bases and J shed 13 bases, with 16 bases lying between them. The chain's CDR3 is CASSPSRQFQFF. CDR3 nucleotide sequence: TGTGCCAGCTCCCCCAGTCGACAGTTTCAGTTCTTC.

This clonotype has more than one count but fewer than ten. CDR3 amino acids: CASNQGGHQPQHF. In DNA form, the CDR3 reads TGTGCCAGCAATCAGGGGGGACATCAGCCCCAGCATTTT. The chain employs TRBV12-3 or TRBV12-4 and TRBJ1-5; TRBD1 matches at 7 bases. J was trimmed by 5 bases and V by 7 bases; bases with no gene match: 5. This CDR3 comprises 13 residues.

V gene TRBV5-5 combines with J gene TRBJ2-5; D is tentatively TRBD1 or TRBD2 (5 bases each). The CDR3 covers 14 residues. Trimming pared 4 bases from V and 5 bases from J, leaving 15 bases between. The V gene's germline CDR1 is SGHKS and CDR2 YYEKEE (reference sequence). Here the CDR3 reads CASSVGPGTETQYF. CDR3 sequence (DNA): TGTGCCAGCAGCGTAGGACCCGGGACGGAGACCCAGTACTTC.

In its sample, this clonotype ranks as medium-sized. The chain employs TRBV12-3 or TRBV12-4 and TRBJ1-4; no clear D. The V gene lost 6 bases and the J gene lost 9 bases, with 20 bases spanning the gap. The CDR3 has 15 amino acids. CDR3 sequence reads: CASSFTGNLAQKLFF. The DNA of the CDR3 is TGTGCCAGCAGCTTTACCGGGAACTTAGCCCAAAAACTGTTTTTT.

The J gene is TRBJ2-1, the V gene TRBV12-3 or TRBV12-4; no definite D call. This CDR3 comprises 12 residues. The germline V and J ends were trimmed by 7 bases and 8 bases, with 12 bases remaining between them. CDR3 protein: CASNNLQHEQFF. DNA for the CDR3: TGTGCCAGCAACAACCTCCAACATGAGCAGTTCTTC.

V gene TRBV12-3 or TRBV12-4 combines with J gene TRBJ2-3, with D possibly TRBD1 on 6 matching bases. This CDR3 contains 14 residues. V gave up 3 bases and J gave up 2 bases, with 9 bases separating them. The CDR3 here is CASSFRDTTDTQYF. CDR3 sequence (DNA): TGTGCCAGCAGTTTCAGGGACACCACAGATACGCAGTATTTT.

The CDR3 loop is CASSVGRGVLFF. The CDR3 region has the DNA TGTGCCAGCAGTGTGGGACGCGGCGTGCTGTTTTTT. The chain links TRBV12-3 or TRBV12-4 to TRBJ2-2; D might be TRBD1 or TRBD2, each matching 5 bases. This CDR3 comprises 12 residues. V was shortened by 5 bases and J by 13 bases, with 14 bases between the two germline ends.

The genes are TRBV27 and TRBJ2-2; 8 bases map to TRBD2. Germline-derived CDR1 and CDR2 are MNHEY and SMNVEV (reference sequence). J gave up 7 bases and V 2 bases, and 3 bases lay outside the gene matches. This CDR3 is 14 amino acids long. CDR3 amino acids: CASSLREGGGELFF. The CDR3 DNA follows: TGTGCCAGCAGTTTACGGGAGGGCGGCGGGGAGCTGTTTTTT.